This entry lists 15 T cell receptor beta chains sequenced from one sample in a study of glioma-infiltrating T cells. Using RNA template, CDR3s of TCR alpha and beta were amplified with iRepertoire arm-PCR. TCRdb re-derived calls from the multiplex PCR reads in MiXCR, one entry per CDR3 protein. The sample consists of about 130,000 distinct CDR3 sequences, around 23% of them appearing once. The source material was glioma tissue, nonneoplastic brain tissue, or PBMCs (not recorded which). The receptors derive from a human donor with low-grade glioma or glioblastoma, undergoing nonglioma brain surgery, or in good health (not recorded which).

The rearrangement uses TRBV14 and TRBJ1-2; possibly TRBD1 for D (5 bases). CDR1 and CDR2 (germline): SGHDN, FVKESK. CDR3 length equals 13 residues. Deletions cut 4 bases from V and 5 bases from J, with 11 bases between. The CDR3 region has the DNA TGTGCCAGCAGCCCTCAACGACAGTATGGCTACACCTTC. It specifies CASSPQRQYGYTF.

This clonotype was recorded at least ten times. The rearrangement joins TRBV6-1 to TRBJ1-2, with a possible D match to TRBD1 (5 bases). V was shortened by 4 bases and J by 6 bases, with 9 bases between the two germline ends. CDR1 MNHNS and CDR2 SASEGT come from the germline V gene. There are 12 residues in the CDR3. CDR3 amino acids: CASSAGGNGYTF. For the CDR3, the DNA is TGTGCCAGCAGTGCGGGGGGAAATGGCTACACCTTC.

The rearrangement links TRBV7-2 to TRBJ2-7; 12 bases map to TRBD2. V was clipped by 4 bases and J by 11 bases; unmatched bases: 9. The CDR3 spans 14 residues. Germline V gene sequence: CDR1 SGHTA, CDR2 FQGNSA. The CDR3 region is CASSSQLAGGLEYV. In DNA form, the CDR3 reads TGTGCCAGCAGCTCCCAACTAGCGGGGGGACTCGAGTACGTC.

This clonotype was detected many times. V is TRBV6-1 and J is TRBJ2-7, with 7 bases fitting TRBD1. The CDR3 consists of 15 residues. Trimming removed 6 bases from V and 5 bases from J; junction bases left unmatched: 13. Germline loops: CDR1 MNHNS, CDR2 SASEGT. In DNA, the CDR3 is TGTGCCAGCAGCATTGACAGGGTCGTTCGCGACGAGCAGTACGTC. Translation gives CASSIDRVVRDEQYV.

This clonotype was observed a handful of times. The V and J genes are TRBV18 and TRBJ2-1, with no clear D. Germline CDR1 KGHSH, CDR2 LQKENI. Trimming cost V 3 bases and J 7 bases, with 10 bases left between them. The CDR3 runs 13 residues. CDR3 sequence: CASSPSGRNEQFF. CDR3 bases: TGTGCCAGCTCACCTTCCGGGCGGAATGAGCAGTTCTTC.

At least ten counts were recorded for this clonotype. V usage is TRBV6-1 and J usage is TRBJ2-1, with TRBD2 matching over 8 bases. V lost 8 bases to trimming and J lost 8 bases; unmatched junction nucleotides: 14. Germline-derived CDR1 and CDR2 are MNHNS and SASEGT. The CDR3 is 15 residues long. The CDR3 sequence: CASGSAGATPDEQFF. CDR3 nucleotides: TGTGCCAGCGGGTCAGCGGGGGCTACCCCCGATGAGCAGTTCTTC.

To note about this clonotype: Since no conserved phenylalanine or tryptophan closes the CDR3, a read error is the likely cause. This chain links TRBV25-1 with TRBJ1-1, with D uncertain. The germline V gene has CDR1 MGHDK and CDR2 SYGVNS. V was clipped by 1 base and J by 4 bases, with 13 bases between them. The CDR3 is 15 amino acids. CDR3 sequence (DNA): TGTGCCAGCAGTGAATCCGGCGGACTGGGCACTGAAGCTTTCCTT. This encodes CASSESGGLGTEAFL.

The chain recombines TRBV7-9 with TRBJ2-2; TRBD1 matches at 9 bases. V lost 5 bases and J lost 3; bases outside the gene matches: 4. Looked up from germline, CDR1 is SEHNR and CDR2 is FQNEAQ (reference sequence). The CDR3 covers 15 residues. The CDR3 protein is CASSTGQGDTGELFF. The CDR3 DNA is TGTGCCAGCAGCACGGGACAGGGCGACACCGGGGAGCTGTTTTTT.

This clonotype appeared a few times. The chain is built from TRBV29-1 and TRBJ2-2; D is possibly TRBD1 (6 bases). Germline CDR1 SQVTM, CDR2 ANQGSEA. The CDR3 is 14 residues long. The V and J ends lost 7 bases and 0 bases respectively, with 12 bases between them. CDR3 in amino acids: CSARGQSNTGELFF. Here the CDR3 DNA reads TGCAGCGCCCGAGGACAGTCGAACACCGGGGAGCTGTTTTTT.

The V and J genes are TRBV6-4 and TRBJ2-1, with D possibly matching TRBD1 (5 bases). The CDR3 loop spans 16 amino acids. The germline gives CDR1 MRHNA, CDR2 SNTAGT. Trimming left V 3 bases short and J 0 bases short, with 12 bases between. CDR3 DNA: TGTGCCAGCAGTGAAAGGGGAACAAGCTCCTACAATGAGCAGTTCTTC. Translated: CASSERGTSSYNEQFF.

This clonotype was observed many times. The rearrangement joins TRBV6-1 to TRBJ1-5; D is unresolved. The CDR3 consists of 17 residues. The V end lost 5 bases, the J end lost 4 bases, and 21 bases lay between the germline ends. In germline, CDR1 is MNHNS, CDR2 SASEGT. CDR3 sequence reads: CASSLYRSAGPNQPQHF. The CDR3 nucleotides read TGTGCCAGCAGTTTATACCGGTCGGCTGGGCCTAATCAGCCCCAGCATTTT.

The chain couples TRBV5-1 to TRBJ1-1; D call uncertain. The germline CDR1 and CDR2 sequences are SGHRS and YFSETQ. V was cut by 3 bases and J by 2 bases, with 11 bases left in between. The CDR3 extends over 14 amino acids. The CDR3 here is CASSWTSLNTEAFF. As DNA, the CDR3 is TGCGCCAGCAGCTGGACGAGCTTAAACACTGAAGCTTTCTTT.

There are a few counts of this clonotype. This chain links TRBV18 with TRBJ2-1; possible D gene TRBD2, 5 bases. V was cut by 3 bases and J by 6 bases, with 12 bases left in between. Germline V gives CDR1 KGHSH, CDR2 LQKENI. There are 14 residues in the CDR3. The CDR3 region is CASSPRTGSNEQFF. The DNA for the CDR3 is TGTGCCAGCTCACCCCGGACGGGGTCCAATGAGCAGTTCTTC. The entire variable domain, with the rest obtained from reference TRBV18 and TRBJ2-1, is as follows: NAGVMQNPRHLVRRRGQEARLRCSPMKGHSHVYWYRQLPEEGLKFMVYLQKENIIDESGMPKERFSAEFPKEGPSILRIQQVVRGDSAAYFCASSPRTGSNEQFFGPGTRLTVL.

V usage is TRBV19 and J usage is TRBJ1-5; the D gene is possibly TRBD1 (5 bases). Trimming shortened V by 7 bases and J by 4 bases, and 17 bases separated the two germline ends. The CDR3 runs 15 residues. Germline CDR1 is LNHDA and CDR2 is SQIVND (reference sequence). The CDR3 coding sequence is TGTGCCAGTAACCGATTAGGGGCAGGGAATCAGCCCCAGCATTTT. Its protein is CASNRLGAGNQPQHF.

The chain is built from TRBV6-1 and TRBJ1-1; D is unresolved. The V end lost 6 bases, the J end lost 4 bases, and 12 bases lay between the germline ends. Per the germline V gene, CDR1 is MNHNS and CDR2 is SASEGT. The CDR3 is 13 amino acids. The CDR3 DNA reads as TGTGCCAGCAGCCAAGGCACGGGCACTGAAGCTTTCTTT. It specifies CASSQGTGTEAFF.